This T cell receptor beta chain emerged from a study of regulatory T cells in long-lasting Graves disease. Researchers made TCR beta libraries by using iRepertoire HTBI primers and running Arm-PCR on CDR3 regions. Using its own MiXCR run on the multiplex PCR reads, TCRdb lists one record per CDR3 protein. The sample lists hundreds of thousands of distinct CDR3 sequences; approximately 15% were seen once. In its sample, this clonotype was seen a few times. Noted time point: newly diagnosed GD, antithyroid drugs for less than 3 months. PBMC RNA served as the TCR library source. The sample also formed part of further work on T cells in Graves' hyperthyroidism and ophthalmopathy. This second study notes: RT-PCR in the first round (using the HTBI primer set) targeted the TCR CDR3. Most clonotypes expanded in thyroid above 0.001 were likewise present in blood.

The input for sequencing was peripheral blood mononuclear cells (PBMCs), taken at new diagnosis, from a patient treated with antithyroid drugs. The receptor was derived from a woman aged 30 to 39 with Graves disease.

The CDR3 DNA reads as TGTGCCAGCAAGGGGGCCTTCTCTGGGGCCAACGTCCTGACTTTC. It translates to CASKGAFSGANVLTF. The chain joins TRBV6-1 to TRBJ2-6, with 7 bases that match TRBD1. Germline CDR1 MNHNS, CDR2 SASEGT. V gave up 7 bases and J gave up 0 bases; unmatched junction bases: 3. The CDR3 is 15 residues long.